This T cell receptor (beta chain) is from a study of T cell clusters in autoimmune cytopenias. Overall study findings and caveats: TRB repertoire shifts in secondary cytopenia and chronic lymphocytic leukemia mostly reflected lymphoma, not autoimmunity.

TRB amplification used roughly 250 ng of peripheral blood genomic DNA. One tube held mixed TRB-A and TRB-B primer pools for touch-down PCR. TCRdb reanalyzed the multiplex PCR reads and collapses them to one entry per CDR3 protein, without DNA. Its table lists more than 12,000 distinct CDR3 sequences. Of note for this clonotype: Its antigen is unknown.

This sample was shared with a second study, whose subject was T cell repertoires in aging, cancer and after chemotherapy. That source adds: Age-matched healthy donors had significantly more diverse, less clonal blood TCR repertoires than untreated cancer patients. In each cancer cohort, median generation probability increased across chemotherapy, suggesting thymic output rebounded.

The sequenced sample consisted of peripheral blood. The TCR sequence derives from a human donor in good health.

The CDR3 spells CATSDPDLREQFF. The chain joins TRBV24-1 to TRBJ2-1; TCRdb designates TRBD1, a call that cannot be tested without DNA. The germline CDR1 and CDR2 sequences are KGHDR and SFDVKD. The CDR3 is 13 amino acids.